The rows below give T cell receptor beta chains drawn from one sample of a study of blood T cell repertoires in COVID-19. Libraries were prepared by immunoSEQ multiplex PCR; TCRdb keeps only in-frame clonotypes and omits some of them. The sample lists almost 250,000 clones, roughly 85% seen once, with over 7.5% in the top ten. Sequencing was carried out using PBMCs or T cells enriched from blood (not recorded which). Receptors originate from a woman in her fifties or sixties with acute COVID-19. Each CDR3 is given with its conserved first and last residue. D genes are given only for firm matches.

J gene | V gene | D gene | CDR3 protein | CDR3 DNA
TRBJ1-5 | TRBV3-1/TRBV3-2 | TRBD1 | CASSQDRDRGNQPQHF | TGTGCCAGCAGCCAAGATCGGGACAGGGGGAATCAGCCCCAGCATTTT
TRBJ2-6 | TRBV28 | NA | CASSQTAGANVLTF | TGTGCCAGCAGTCAGACAGCTGGGGCCAACGTCCTGACTTTC
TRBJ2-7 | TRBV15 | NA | CATAGSYEQYF | TGTGCCACCGCCGGCTCCTACGAGCAGTACTTC
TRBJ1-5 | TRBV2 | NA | CASRRRQNSNQPQHF | TGTGCCAGCAGAAGGAGACAGAACAGCAATCAGCCCCAGCATTTT
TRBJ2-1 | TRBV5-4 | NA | CASSLVGRGWGNEQFF | TGTGCCAGCAGCTTGGTAGGCAGGGGTTGGGGCAATGAGCAGTTCTTC
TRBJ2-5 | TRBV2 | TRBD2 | CASTEAGGHQETQYF | TGTGCCAGCACAGAAGCGGGGGGGCACCAAGAGACCCAGTACTTC
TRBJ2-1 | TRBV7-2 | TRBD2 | CASSVSGLAGAGNEQFF | TGTGCCAGCAGCGTCTCGGGACTAGCGGGGGCGGGCAATGAGCAGTTCTTC
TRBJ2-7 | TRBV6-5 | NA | CASSYMEGSSYEQYF | TGTGCCAGCAGTTATATGGAGGGGAGCTCCTACGAGCAGTACTTC
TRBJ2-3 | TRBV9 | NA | CASSPFDRAGTDTQYF | TGTGCCAGCAGCCCATTCGACAGGGCGGGGACGGATACGCAGTATTTT
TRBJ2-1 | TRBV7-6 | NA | CASSSTSPNEQFF | TGTGCCAGCAGCTCAACCAGTCCAAATGAGCAGTTCTTC
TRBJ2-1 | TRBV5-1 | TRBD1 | CASPPPGQPDQFAYNEQFF | TGCGCCAGCCCGCCTCCGGGACAGCCTGACCAATTCGCCTACAATGAGCAGTTCTTC
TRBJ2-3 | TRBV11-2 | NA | CASSLVRARTDTQYF | TGTGCCAGCAGCTTAGTCAGGGCCCGCACAGATACGCAGTATTTT
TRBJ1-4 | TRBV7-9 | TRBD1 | CASSWGQGQATNEKLFF | TGTGCCAGCAGCTGGGGACAGGGTCAGGCAACTAATGAAAAACTGTTTTTT